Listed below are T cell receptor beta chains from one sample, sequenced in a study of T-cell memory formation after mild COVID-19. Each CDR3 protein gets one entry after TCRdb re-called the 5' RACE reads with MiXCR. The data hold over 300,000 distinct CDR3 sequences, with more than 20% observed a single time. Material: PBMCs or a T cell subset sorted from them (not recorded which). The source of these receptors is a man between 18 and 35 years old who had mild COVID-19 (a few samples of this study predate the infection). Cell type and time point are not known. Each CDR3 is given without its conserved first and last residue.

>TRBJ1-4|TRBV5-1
ASSGGRGREKLF
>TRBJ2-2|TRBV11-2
ASSPSFTGELF
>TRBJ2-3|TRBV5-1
ASSLTSGGTLDITDTQY
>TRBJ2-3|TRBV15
ATSGPGQITDTQY
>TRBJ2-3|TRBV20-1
SARDFLGPTDTQY
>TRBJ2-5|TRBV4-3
ASSQTGGGGETQY
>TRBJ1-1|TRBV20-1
SAAMGQGAF
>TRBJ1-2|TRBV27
ASSTLRGDGYT
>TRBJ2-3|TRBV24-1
ATSDLDRGTDTQY
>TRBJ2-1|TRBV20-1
SVDRGYNEQF
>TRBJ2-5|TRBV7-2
ASSLEFPGAVALTQY
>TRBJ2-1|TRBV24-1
ATSPWTGGLSEQF
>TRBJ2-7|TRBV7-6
ASSEQGHEQY
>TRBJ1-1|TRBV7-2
ASSLARGGRTEAF
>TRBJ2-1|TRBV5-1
ASSLALAGLNEQF
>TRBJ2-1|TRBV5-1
ASSSVEQPNEQF